One and the same sample provided the 11 T cell receptor beta chains below, sequenced in a study of OX40 agonist ivuxolimab in advanced cancers. The data were produced by immunoSEQ multiplex PCR, yet TCRdb's version contains in-frame clones alone and is incomplete. The data show approximately 45,000 clones, around 94% seen once. The source material was CD4+ or CD8+ T cells sorted from blood, sampled in a trial of the OX40 agonist ivuxolimab. Every receptor here comes from an adult with an advanced solid tumor such as melanoma, head and neck, liver or kidney cancer.

The chain combines TRBV9 with TRBJ2-3; 7 bases map to TRBD2. The CDR3 sequence is 15 residues long. V was clipped by 2 bases and J by 1 base; unmatched bases: 4. CDR1 SGDLS and CDR2 YYNGEE come from the germline V gene. The CDR3 DNA is TGTGCCAGCAGCGTTGCCAGCGGGGGCACAGATACGCAGTATTTT. This gives the protein CASSVASGGTDTQYF.

As for this clone: At the DNA level, this CDR3 is encoded by other sequences in the same sample as well. The J gene is TRBJ2-5, the V gene TRBV9; D may correspond to TRBD1 or TRBD2 (5 bases each). The CDR3 sequence is 15 residues long. Between the trimmed V and J ends, which lost 1 base and 1 base, there was a span of 11 bases. Per germline, CDR1 SGDLS and CDR2 YYNGEE. The CDR3 protein is CASSVSGGTQETQYF. CDR3 in DNA: TGTGCCAGCAGCGTAAGTGGTGGGACCCAAGAGACCCAGTACTTC.

CDR3 amino acids: CASSVGTTHTDTQYF. The DNA for the CDR3 is TGTGCCAGCAGCGTCGGGACTACCCACACAGATACGCAGTATTTT. The rearrangement uses TRBV9 and TRBJ2-3; the match to TRBD2 covers 7 bases. Germline V gives CDR1 SGDLS, CDR2 YYNGEE. V was clipped by 2 bases and J by 2 bases; unmatched bases: 5. The CDR3 loop spans 15 amino acids.

This chain joins TRBV19 and TRBJ2-2; 9 nucleotides line up with TRBD1. The germline gives CDR1 LNHDA, CDR2 SQIVND (reference sequence). The CDR3 is 15 residues long. The junction had 9 bases not matched to a gene; V was cut back by 1 base and J by 12 bases. The CDR3 DNA reads TGTGCCAGTAGTATAGGGACAGGGGCCCACTGGAAGCTGTTTTTT. It yields the protein CASSIGTGAHWKLFF.

This clone was observed once. The rearrangement uses TRBV13 and TRBJ1-1; no clear D gene. Germline V gene sequence: CDR1 PRHDT, CDR2 FYEKMQ (reference sequence). Trimming removed 1 base at V and 1 base at J, with 7 bases between. The CDR3 contains 14 residues. The CDR3 DNA is TGTGCCAGCAGCTTAGAGGAGACGAACACTGAAGCTTTCTTT. Its translation is CASSLEETNTEAFF.

This CDR3 is CASSGQGGDGYTF. CDR3 coding DNA: TGTGCCAGTAGTGGGCAGGGGGGTGATGGCTACACCTTC. V usage is TRBV19 and J usage is TRBJ1-2, with 7 nucleotides matching TRBD1. The V segment lost 5 bases and the J segment 6 bases; nucleotides outside the gene matches: 6. CDR3 size: 13 residues. The germline V gene encodes CDR1 LNHDA and CDR2 SQIVND (reference sequence).

The chain recombines TRBV7-6 with TRBJ2-3; 12 bases align to TRBD2. Germline loops: CDR1 SGHVS, CDR2 FNYEAQ. V shed 1 base, J shed 9 bases, and the junction held 11 bases outside the gene matches. The CDR3 is 17 amino acids. This CDR3 is CASSLELLAGGMGTQYF. CDR3 DNA: TGTGCCAGCAGCTTAGAGTTACTAGCGGGAGGTATGGGGACGCAGTATTTT.

J is TRBJ2-1 and V is TRBV30; unclear D gene. The V end was cut by 2 bases, the J end by 7 bases, with 9 bases between. Germline CDR1 GTSNPN, CDR2 SVGIG (reference sequence). The CDR3 loop spans 12 amino acids. The CDR3 DNA sequence: TGTGCCTGGAGTTATGTAGGAAATGAGCAGTTCTTC. As protein: CAWSYVGNEQFF.

This chain links TRBV27 with TRBJ2-5; D call uncertain. The CDR3 contains 13 residues. Looked up from germline, CDR1 is MNHEY and CDR2 is SMNVEV (reference sequence). Trimming removed 2 bases from V and 11 bases from J, with 15 bases in between. CDR3 sequence (DNA): TGTGCCAGCAGTTTAAGTAGTCAGGCCCCTCAGTACTTC. Translating gives CASSLSSQAPQYF.

This clone was seen once. The V gene is TRBV27, the J gene TRBJ2-1; D may correspond to TRBD1 or TRBD2 (5 bases each). This CDR3 region has 15 residues. The germline V gene encodes CDR1 MNHEY and CDR2 SMNVEV (reference sequence). Trimming shortened V by 3 bases and J by 0 bases, and 9 bases separated the two germline ends. In DNA, the CDR3 is TGTGCCAGCAGTTTTGGGGGATACTCCTACAATGAGCAGTTCTTC. Translated: CASSFGGYSYNEQFF.

This chain links TRBV2 with TRBJ2-5; 8 bases map to TRBD2. Germline V CDR1 and CDR2: SNHLY, FYNNEI. CDR3 length: 13 amino acids. V lost 6 bases to trimming and J lost 4 bases; unmatched junction nucleotides: 4. CDR3 residues: CASRPAGVETQYF. The CDR3 DNA is TGTGCCAGCAGACCAGCGGGAGTAGAGACCCAGTACTTC.